This T cell receptor (beta chain) was captured in a study of cytomegalovirus exposure and HLA in healthy donors (dated by TCRdb to 2017 to 2019). Concerning the study at large: According to a later analysis, one platform produced both the roughly 130 validation repertoires and the approximately 670 repertoires of the first cohort. The aim of the study was to test whether cataloging public T cell receptors could identify signatures of past pathogen exposure. A separate validation cohort of 100 to 150 different subjects was used in addition to the roughly 670-subject first cohort. High-throughput TCR immunosequencing, statistical association of individual TCRs with disease status, and machine learning were combined to predict cytomegalovirus infection status.

Separate from the approximately 670-subject first cohort, the validation cohort of roughly 120 subjects was the group to which the donors belonged. The study at large found these results: The study gave a list of 150 to 200 TCR beta chains associated with cytomegalovirus. It was suggested by the authors that the approach could potentially be generalized to other disease states and immunological phenotypes. In vitro tests confirmed that a few of the cytomegalovirus-associated TCR beta chains recognize cytomegalovirus antigens. Cytomegalovirus status was reported to be diagnosed by the classifier with high specificity and sensitivity in both the original and validation cohorts. Subsequent analysis determined that TCRs grouped into clusters in the first cohort also showed a tendency toward co-occurrence across the 120 or so validation repertoires, and approximately 93% of cluster scores exceeded 0. The validation cohort had no HLA typing available for a later analysis, so co-occurrence within that cohort was assessed over all 130 or so repertoires. Across donors, most TCR sequences were observed very rarely, whereas some public TCRs were present in many individuals.

Libraries were built with the immunoSEQ multiplex PCR assay. The published analysis was carried out like this. A statistical classification framework was built to diagnose cytomegalovirus status from the catalog of TCR beta chain sequences. The clones in this table, taken by TCRdb from immuneACCESS, are in-frame only. Not every clone is retained; where verified, under half of the shortfall comes from an unresolved V gene, and the cause of the rest is unknown. The DNA gave D and trimming, while V, J and clone size come from that table. The sample profile shows roughly 250,000 clones; more than 75% of them were found once. The ten largest clonotypes hold 1% to 1.5% of the sample. Notes on this clone: Its antigen remains undetermined. Base quality data are lacking; no much larger clone is found one base away.

The receptor comes from a woman in her 30s in good health and CMV-seropositive. The specimen was PBMCs.

The CDR3 corresponds to CASSFAAGERYEQYF. The sequence in DNA is TGTGCCAGCAGCTTCGCGGCAGGGGAGCGCTACGAGCAGTACTTC. This chain is built from TRBV28 and TRBJ2-7; perhaps TRBD1 is the D gene, with 6 bases matching. At the junction V is shortened by 6 bases and J by 3 bases, with 18 bases in between. The CDR3 goes from the cysteine to the phenylalanine over 15 residues. The DNA shown is the 45-base CDR3, in frame from base 1. Looking up the germline V gene yields CDR1 MDHEN and CDR2 SYDVKM.